Listed below are T cell receptor beta chains from one sample, sequenced in a study of blood T cell repertoires in COVID-19. Clones were sequenced by immunoSEQ multiplex PCR, and TCRdb holds only the in-frame ones, with some missing. The repertoire holds approximately 100,000 clones, less than 85% seen once, with approximately 2% in the top ten. Material: peripheral blood. Receptors originate from a woman aged 70 to 79 with active or convalescent COVID-19. Each CDR3 is given with its conserved first and last residue. A D gene is named only where the DNA matches it firmly. Clone size appears in some rows only: once, few, many, or a class for an expanded clone.

j_gene	d_gene	v_gene	abundance	CDR3nt	CDR3aa
TRBJ2-5	NA	TRBV11-3	NA	TGTGCCAGCAGCCCCCTCGCGGAGACCCAGTACTTC	CASSPLAETQYF
TRBJ1-2	NA	TRBV12-3/TRBV12-4	NA	TGTGCCAGCAGCCTCAGGCTGTATGGCTACACCTTC	CASSLRLYGYTF
TRBJ2-1	TRBD2	TRBV2	once	TGTGCCAGCACCCGGGGGGGATTAAGAGGCAATGAGCAGTTCTTC	CASTRGGLRGNEQFF
TRBJ2-2	NA	TRBV4-3	once	TGCGCCAGCAGCCAAGATTTAACAGGAGTTCTCTCCGGGGAGCTGTTTTTT	CASSQDLTGVLSGELFF
TRBJ2-1	TRBD1	TRBV10-3	NA	TGTGCCATCAGTGAGCACTCAGGGGGTTACTACAATGAGCAGTTCTTC	CAISEHSGGYYNEQFF
TRBJ1-3	NA	TRBV28	few	TGTGCCAGCACCGAGGACAGCAACTCTGGAAACACCATATATTTT	CASTEDSNSGNTIYF
TRBJ2-2	NA	TRBV7-2	NA	TGTGCCAGCAGCTTAGTGGACTCAAACACCGGGGAGCTGTTTTTT	CASSLVDSNTGELFF
TRBJ1-1	NA	TRBV5-6	NA	TGTGCCAGCAGCTTGGAAGGGGCGAGGGCTTTCTTT	CASSLEGARAFF
TRBJ2-7	NA	TRBV4-2	NA	TGTGCCAGCAGCCATCATATTAGCGACACCTACGAGCAGTACTTC	CASSHHISDTYEQYF
TRBJ2-1	NA	TRBV29-1	NA	TGCAGCGTTCCTCCGGGGGACTCCTCCTACAATGAGCAGTTCTTC	CSVPPGDSSYNEQFF
TRBJ2-1	NA	TRBV5-1	NA	TGCGCCAGCAGCTTGGGGCAGCCGGGAAGGCGGCTCTTC	CASSLGQPGRRLF
TRBJ1-6	NA	TRBV25-1	NA	TGTGCCAGCACCCGGAGCTCCTATAATTCACCCCTCCACTTT	CASTRSSYNSPLHF
TRBJ2-5	NA	TRBV4-3	once	TGCGCCAGCAGCCGAGGGTTTCAAGAGACCCAGTACTTC	CASSRGFQETQYF
TRBJ1-3	TRBD1	TRBV5-1	NA	TGCGCCAGCAGCTTGGCCGGACAGGCTGGAAACACCATATATTTT	CASSLAGQAGNTIYF
TRBJ2-3	NA	TRBV3-1/TRBV3-2	few	TGTGCCAGCAGACAGGCAGATACGCAGTATTTT	CASRQADTQYF
TRBJ1-6	NA	TRBV5-6	NA	TGTGCCAGCAGCTTGGGTCGGGGTTCGGATTCACCCCTCCACTTT	CASSLGRGSDSPLHF
TRBJ1-4	TRBD1	TRBV5-1	few	TGCGCCAGCAGCCTCGGGACAGGGAATAGTAATGAAAAACTGTTTTTT	CASSLGTGNSNEKLFF